A single TCR beta chain is shown here with its context. This clonotype was detected ten times or more. Its antigen is unknown. No per-base quality is available; no much larger clone lies one base away. This record belongs to a study of T cells in Graves' hyperthyroidism and ophthalmopathy (dated 2019 in TCRdb). A note on the overall study: Peripheral blood samples were taken at the time of initial diagnosis, prior to any treatment. TCR V-J signatures able to tell the groups apart were searched for in a discovery cohort of 100 patients, of whom more than 40 had Graves' ophthalmopathy and 57 had stable Graves' hyperthyroidism. According to the paper, TCR Vbeta CDR3 sequencing was carried out on approximately 140 peripheral blood samples, which came from some 41 ophthalmopathy, some 73 hyperthyroidism and roughly 17 progressor patients. An independent validation cohort of about 20 hyperthyroidism patients and some 15 patients who later progressed to ophthalmopathy tested prospective prediction of ophthalmopathy. In about six Graves' hyperthyroidism patients, the study also compared T-cell repertoires from thyroid tissue with T-cell repertoires from blood. After sampling, hyperthyroidism patients received methimazole starting at 30 mg daily, and ophthalmopathy patients received high-dose intravenous methylprednisolone. The 75 to 100 discovery patients were randomly split 7:3 into training and test sets.

The TCR beta CDR3 regions were amplified from the RNA transcripts. The TCR CDR3 was subjected to a first round of RT-PCR using the HTBI primer set and the Qiagen OneStep RT-PCR kit. Libraries were constructed in a second round of multiplex PCR, after which size selection and purification were carried out. Paired-end sequencing of the libraries was performed with 100 bp reads on an Illumina HiSeq2000. The authors' analysis ran thus. SOAPnuke was used to process the raw data, with reads discarded if the reads contained adapters or uncalled bases, had a mean Phred below 15, or lacked an exact constant-primer or identifier match. High-quality paired reads were merged with COPE v1.2.5, and unique nucleotide sequences were defined as clonotypes. MiTCR v1.1 was used to align clonotypes to the IMGT TRBV, TRBD and TRBJ reference segments. The analysis included only V-J combinations with a frequency above 0.0001, which together covered 99% to 99.2% of the repertoires. A TCS score was defined as the ratio of F50 (clonal expansion) to E x V (chaos), with BLOSUM62-based TCRdist applied between CDR3 peptides within each V-J. Welch's t-statistics and random forest reduced some 510 V-J features to under 15, which were used in a naive Bayes classifier (R e1071). TCRdb redid the processing of the public reads, applying fastp at Q25 and MiXCR, and retained in-frame beta chains. Identical CDR3 proteins give one entry, which carries the most common genes and DNA. TCRdb's processing, not the authors', yielded these V and J calls. This sample has some 490,000 distinct CDR3 sequences in its table, and more than 15% of those were observed once. The top ten constitute less than 30% of the sample.

Ophthalmopathy patients had moderately to severely active disease, Clinical Activity Score of at least 3, NOSPECS grade of at least 4, and duration under 3 months. The study excluded patients with uncontrolled infections, other autoimmune diseases, pregnancy or lactation. Clinical symptoms, serum thyroxine and TRAb, thyroid ultrasound, and orbital computed tomography formed the basis for the diagnoses. Ficoll-Paque density gradient centrifugation was used to isolate PBMCs from 8.5 to 10 ml of fresh peripheral blood. Trizol reagent was used to extract total RNA, and RNA quality was then checked on an Agilent 2100 Bioanalyzer. What the research found in general, with its limitations: A model built on a 13 V-J signature distinguished ophthalmopathy from stable hyperthyroidism, reaching around 88% sensitivity and approximately 81% specificity in cross-validation and 80%/75% in testing. In validation, the model predicted progression to ophthalmopathy with just under 71% sensitivity and 72.22% specificity, a median of roughly seven months before onset. Most expanded thyroid clonotypes (frequency above 0.001) were also detected in blood, a finding suggesting that blood repertoires may reflect thyroid immune responses. Sample size was not statistically predetermined, and blinding of investigators to group allocation was not performed.

The sample was blood. This TCR was recovered from a woman aged 25 to 39 with Graves' ophthalmopathy.

The DNA reads TGTGCCAGCAGCTTTCGGGGACCGAAATCTCAGCCCCAGCATTTT. The translation is CASSFRGPKSQPQHF. The rearrangement joined TRBV5-6 to TRBJ1-5; the D segment could be TRBD1, given 5 matching bases. Including the terminal cysteine and phenylalanine, the CDR3 comprises 15 residues. Left in the record is the CDR3 DNA by itself, 45 bases read in frame from the first base. As encoded in the germline V gene, CDR1 is SGHDT while CDR2 is YYEEEE. The junction shows trimming of 2 bases on V and 6 bases on J, plus 15 bases between the germline ends.